These 12 T cell receptor beta chains share one sample of origin, sequenced in a study of STAT5B mutations in CD4+ large granular lymphocyte leukemia. Profiled with immunoSEQ multiplex PCR; TCRdb holds only in-frame clones, not every one. The profile shows some 40,000 clones, roughly 81% of them singletons. Sequencing was done on a sample of CD4+ T cells from blood buffy coats. The origin of the receptors is a human donor in good health.

J is TRBJ1-1 and V is TRBV19; D gene ambiguous. Deletions cut 3 bases from V and 5 bases from J, with 7 bases between. The CDR3 spans 12 residues. The germline gives CDR1 LNHDA, CDR2 SQIVND (reference sequence). This CDR3 reads CASSIWDTEAFF. The CDR3 DNA reads TGTGCCAGTAGTATTTGGGATACTGAAGCTTTCTTT.

The chain carries TRBV6-5 and TRBJ1-4; tentatively, D is TRBD1 (5 bases). Deletions cut 5 bases from V and 11 bases from J, with 12 bases between. CDR1 and CDR2 from the germline V gene are MNHEY and SVGAGI. The CDR3 has 12 amino acids. CDR3 residues: CASSELGRKLFF. The CDR3 DNA reads TGTGCCAGCAGTGAATTGGGGCGGAAACTGTTTTTT.

This rearrangement joins TRBV9 to TRBJ1-2, with 10 bases that match TRBD1. The J segment lost 0 bases and the V segment lost 4 bases, leaving 6 bases of the junction unmatched. Germline CDR1 and CDR2: SGDLS and YYNGEE. The CDR3 has 16 residues. The CDR3 here is CASSPLDRGTNYGYTF. The CDR3 nucleotides are TGTGCCAGCAGCCCCTTGGACAGGGGGACTAACTATGGCTACACCTTC. Looking up the rest from reference TRBV9 and TRBJ1-2 gives the full variable domain: DSGVTQTPKHLITATGQRVTLRCSPRSGDLSVYWYQQSLDQGLQFLIQYYNGEERAKGNILERFSAQQFPDLHSELNLSSLELGDSALYFCASSPLDRGTNYGYTFGSGTRLTVV.

V is TRBV6-1 and J is TRBJ1-1; D gene ambiguous. V was trimmed by 5 bases and J by 1 base, leaving 11 bases between them. This CDR3 contains 14 residues. Germline CDR1 and CDR2: MNHNS and SASEGT. The CDR3 spells CASSYQVGNTEAFF. The CDR3 region has the DNA TGTGCCAGCAGTTATCAGGTGGGGAACACTGAAGCTTTCTTT.

The V call is TRBV10-1, the J call TRBJ2-7; TRBD1 or TRBD2 may be the D gene (5 bases each). V was clipped by 2 bases and J by 8 bases, with 22 bases between them. The CDR3 extends over 16 amino acids. Per germline, CDR1 WNHNN and CDR2 SYGVQD (reference sequence). The CDR3 DNA follows: TGCGCCAGCAGTGAGCATTGTTCGGGGCCTTCTAACAAGCAGTACTTC. It encodes CASSEHCSGPSNKQYF.

This clone was detected a few times. The chain carries TRBV6-4 and TRBJ2-1, with TRBD1 matching 10 bases. This CDR3 has 16 amino acids. With V trimmed by 0 bases and J by 8 bases, 7 bases remained unmatched. From germline, CDR1 is MRHNA and CDR2 SNTAGT. The CDR3 bases are TGTGCCAGCAGTGACTCGAAGGGACAGGGGCGCGATGAGCAGTTCTTC. It translates to CASSDSKGQGRDEQFF.

V is TRBV5-1 and J is TRBJ2-1; D gene unclear. CDR3 length equals 14 residues. Germline CDR1 and CDR2: SGHRS and YFSETQ. Trimming stripped 3 bases from V and 10 bases from J, with 17 bases between. The CDR3 DNA is TGCGCCAGCAGCTCCCAAGATGTCTCCCGAGAGCAGTTCTTC. Protein product: CASSSQDVSREQFF.

The J gene is TRBJ1-1, the V gene TRBV5-1; no clear D gene. The CDR3 covers 13 residues. V lost 4 bases and J lost 1, with 8 bases in between. From germline, CDR1 is SGHRS and CDR2 YFSETQ. The CDR3 here is CASSGSANTEAFF. The CDR3 bases are TGCGCCAGCAGCGGCTCCGCGAACACTGAAGCTTTCTTT.

V and J are TRBV6-5 and TRBJ1-1, with 8 nucleotides matching TRBD1. The CDR3 spans 15 residues. Germline values: CDR1 MNHEY, CDR2 SVGAGI. After removal of 4 bases from V and 9 bases from J, the junction contained 13 bases not matched to a gene. The CDR3 spells CASSLPGQGARQAFF. In DNA form, the CDR3 reads TGTGCCAGCAGTTTGCCCGGACAGGGCGCAAGACAAGCTTTCTTT.

The chain carries TRBV5-6 and TRBJ2-7; 7 bases map to TRBD1. Germline trimming cut 4 bases from V and 4 bases from J; bases unmatched to any gene: 2. Germline-derived CDR1 and CDR2 are SGHDT and YYEEEE. The CDR3 loop spans 12 amino acids. The CDR3 here is CASSKQGYEQYF. The CDR3 DNA reads as TGTGCCAGCAGCAAACAGGGGTACGAGCAGTACTTC.

The rearrangement joins TRBV5-1 to TRBJ2-6; D is uncertain. Deletions cut 4 bases from V and 0 bases from J, with 14 bases between. The CDR3 loop spans 17 amino acids. Germline-derived CDR1 and CDR2 are SGHRS and YFSETQ. The CDR3 nucleotides are TGCGCCAGCAGCCCGCTGACATCCGCCTCTGGGGCCAACGTCCTGACTTTC. Encoded protein: CASSPLTSASGANVLTF.

CDR3 sequence reads: CASTYGGTDNEKLFF. The CDR3 DNA reads TGTGCCAGCACCTATGGCGGGACAGATAATGAAAAACTGTTTTTT. The chain couples TRBV2 to TRBJ1-4; 7 nucleotides agree with TRBD1. CDR3 length equals 15 residues. The junction had 9 bases not matched to a gene; V was cut back by 7 bases and J by 4 bases. Germline V gives CDR1 SNHLY, CDR2 FYNNEI.